These 11 T cell receptor beta chains were sequenced from one sample in a study of shared clonotypes between healthy human individuals. CD45RO negativity and positive selection for CCR7 defined naive CD8 cells, a population that excluded terminally differentiated effector memory CD45RA+ cells. The data were produced by immunoSEQ multiplex PCR, yet TCRdb's version contains in-frame clones alone and is incomplete. The top ten clones hold around 0.11% of a sample with around 560,000 clones, approximately 95% of them seen once. The sequenced material came from naive CD8+ T cells sorted from blood. These receptors were taken from a woman younger than 45 in good health.

The chain has TRBV2 and TRBJ2-7; D not resolved. The CDR3 sequence is 12 residues long. V was shortened by 9 bases and J by 2 bases, with 11 bases between the two germline ends. The germline V gene encodes CDR1 SNHLY and CDR2 FYNNEI. The CDR3 loop is CASKDGAYEQYF. The CDR3 DNA follows: TGTGCCAGTAAAGATGGGGCCTACGAGCAGTACTTC.

V gene TRBV2 combines with J gene TRBJ1-2; 11 bases are a match to TRBD1. CDR1 SNHLY and CDR2 FYNNEI come from the germline V gene. CDR3 size: 17 residues. The junction had 12 bases not matched to a gene; V was cut back by 5 bases and J by 4 bases. This chain's CDR3 is CASSRGTGGSAGYGYTF. CDR3 DNA: TGTGCCAGCAGTAGGGGGACAGGGGGTTCCGCGGGCTATGGCTACACCTTC.

This chain connects TRBV11-2 to TRBJ2-5; D is uncertain. The closer fit of TRBJ2-7 to the DNA end suggests the J call may be wrong. The CDR3 consists of 11 residues. Germline-derived CDR1 and CDR2 are SGHAT and FQNNGV. CDR3 amino acids: CASSFGNEQYF. The CDR3 region has the DNA TGTGCCAGCAGCTTTGGTAACGAGCAGTACTTC.

The rearrangement links TRBV27 to TRBJ1-1; tentative D call: TRBD1 (6 bases). The CDR3 loop spans 17 amino acids. V lost 5 bases and J 11 bases, leaving 30 bases between the germline ends. Germline values: CDR1 MNHEY, CDR2 SMNVEV (reference sequence). The CDR3 bases are TGTGCCAGCAGTATAGCTGGGGGGCGCGGGGGCACCGAGCCGGCTTTCTTT. It specifies CASSIAGGRGGTEPAFF.

The rearrangement links TRBV7-8 to TRBJ2-3; 10 bases agree with TRBD2. Germline CDR1 SGHVS, CDR2 FQNEAQ. J lost 5 bases, V lost 4 bases, and 3 bases had no gene match. The CDR3 is 14 residues long. The CDR3 DNA is TGTGCCAGCAGCTATGGACTAGCGGTAGATACGCAGTATTTT. Amino acid sequence: CASSYGLAVDTQYF. The whole variable domain, remainder taken from reference TRBV7-8 and TRBJ2-3, is GAGVSQSPRYKVAKRGQDVALRCDPISGHVSLFWYQQALGQGPEFLTYFQNEAQLDKSGLPSDRFFAERPEGSVSTLKIQRTQQEDSAVYLCASSYGLAVDTQYFGPGTRLTVL.

The chain is built from TRBV9 and TRBJ1-1; no clear D gene. The CDR3 contains 15 residues. V was trimmed by 0 bases and J by 6 bases, leaving 15 bases between them. Germline V CDR1 and CDR2: SGDLS, YYNGEE. CDR3 nucleotides: TGTGCCAGCAGCGTAGTGGGCACACCCGGCGCTGAAGCTTTCTTT. This sequence encodes CASSVVGTPGAEAFF.

The gene calls are TRBV6-1 and TRBJ2-3; D possibly matches TRBD1 or TRBD2 (5 bases each). Germline CDR1 MNHNS, CDR2 SASEGT. The CDR3 totals 12 residues. V was shortened by 6 bases and J by 5 bases, with 9 bases between the two germline ends. In DNA form, the CDR3 reads TGTGCCAGCAGGGGGGACGGAGATACGCAGTATTTT. Protein product: CASRGDGDTQYF.

A note on this clone: Other DNA sequences in the same sample also yield this CDR3. The chain couples TRBV27 to TRBJ2-7; 7 bases match TRBD2. The trim removed 4 bases at V and 4 bases at J, leaving 1 base unmatched. The CDR3 extends over 12 amino acids. Germline values: CDR1 MNHEY, CDR2 SMNVEV (reference sequence). The CDR3 DNA is TGTGCCAGCAGTTCTAGCGGATACGAGCAGTACTTC. As protein: CASSSSGYEQYF.

The rearrangement joins TRBV19 to TRBJ2-1, with D unclear. Germline V gene sequence: CDR1 LNHDA, CDR2 SQIVND (reference sequence). V was shortened by 1 base and J by 9 bases, with 7 bases between the two germline ends. This CDR3 is 12 amino acids long. CDR3 sequence: CASSIGTFEQFF. The CDR3 nucleotides read TGTGCCAGTAGTATAGGAACATTTGAGCAGTTCTTC.

This sequence joins TRBV6-5 and TRBJ2-7, with TRBD2 as a possible D gene (6 bases). CDR1 is MNHEY, CDR2 SVGAGI, per germline. The CDR3 has 13 amino acids. The germline V and J ends were trimmed by 5 bases and 3 bases, with 11 bases remaining between them. As DNA, the CDR3 is TGTGCCAGCAGTCCGGGAGATAGCTACGAGCAGTACTTC. Protein sequence: CASSPGDSYEQYF.

This clone was counted a single time. The rearrangement links TRBV18 to TRBJ2-3; possibly TRBD1 for D (6 bases). The germline V and J ends were trimmed by 3 bases and 0 bases, with 16 bases remaining between them. This CDR3 is 17 amino acids long. Germline CDR1 and CDR2: KGHSH and LQKENI. This chain's CDR3 is CASSPPGSGVSTDTQYF. In DNA form, the CDR3 reads TGTGCCAGCTCACCGCCCGGATCAGGGGTCAGCACAGATACGCAGTATTTT. The full variable domain, in which reference TRBV18 and TRBJ2-3 provide the parts outside the CDR3, is NAGVMQNPRHLVRRRGQEARLRCSPMKGHSHVYWYRQLPEEGLKFMVYLQKENIIDESGMPKERFSAEFPKEGPSILRIQQVVRGDSAAYFCASSPPGSGVSTDTQYFGPGTRLTVL.